The TCR beta chain described here comes from a study of PD-1 blockade in classical Hodgkin lymphoma. The study, taken as a whole, reports: Complete responders matched newly diagnosed patients in baseline diversity. While CD8+ TCR diversity did not rise significantly by C4D1, CD4+ TCR diversity did.

Each of the patients experienced relapse following autologous stem cell transplantation, and their brentuximab vedotin exposure differed. Data came from immunoSEQ multiplex PCR; TCRdb stores just in-frame clones and leaves some out. Of about 46,000 clones in the sample, approximately 70% are singletons; the top ten hold approximately 11%. To note about this clone: What it recognizes is unknown.

Looked up from germline, CDR1 is KGHSH and CDR2 is LQKENI. The CDR3 has 16 residues. The germline V and J ends were trimmed by 3 bases and 0 bases, with 11 bases remaining between them. This specimen consisted of peripheral blood mononuclear cells (PBMCs), obtained at baseline. This receptor was identified in a human donor with classical Hodgkin lymphoma. V gene TRBV18 combines with J gene TRBJ1-4, with D unresolved. The CDR3 bases are TGTGCCAGCTCACCCCTGCCACCAACAACTAATGAAAAACTGTTTTTT. This codes for CASSPLPPTTNEKLFF.